A single sample is the source of the 10 T cell receptor beta chains below, sequenced in a study of blood T cell repertoires in COVID-19. Assay: immunoSEQ multiplex PCR; the TCRdb copy retains only in-frame clones and omits some. The sample has about 200,000 clones, about four fifths seen once; the top ten hold around 7%. Sequencing was carried out using PBMCs or T cells enriched from blood (not recorded which). These receptor sequences come from a man aged 35 to 55 who had recovered from COVID-19.

The rearrangement joins TRBV7-9 to TRBJ1-2; TRBD1 might be the D (5 bases). The germline V gene has CDR1 SEHNR and CDR2 FQNEAQ (reference sequence). CDR3 length equals 17 residues. Trimming shortened V by 3 bases and J by 7 bases, and 24 bases separated the two germline ends. CDR3 nucleotide sequence: TGTGCCAGCAGCTTGATGGTTGGGACGGGAGAATGGTCTGGCTACACCTTC. Translated, it gives CASSLMVGTGEWSGYTF. Together with reference TRBV7-9 and TRBJ1-2, the CDR3 gives the full variable domain: DTGVSQNPRHKITKRGQNVTFRCDPISEHNRLYWYRQTLGQGPEFLTYFQNEAQLEKSRLLSDRFSAERPKGSFSTLEIQRTEQGDSAMYLCASSLMVGTGEWSGYTFGSGTRLTVV.

The rearrangement joins TRBV9 to TRBJ2-2, with D perhaps TRBD1 (6 bases). Germline loops: CDR1 SGDLS, CDR2 YYNGEE. There are 13 residues in the CDR3. V lost 0 bases and J 11 bases, leaving 11 bases between the germline ends. The CDR3 DNA is TGTGCCAGCAGCGTAGATGGCAGGGGCGAGCTGTTTTTT. Its translation is CASSVDGRGELFF.

This sequence joins TRBV27 and TRBJ1-1; D not certain. The CDR3 extends over 14 amino acids. Trimming left V 3 bases short and J 6 bases short, with 14 bases between. Germline V gives CDR1 MNHEY, CDR2 SMNVEV (reference sequence). As DNA, the CDR3 is TGTGCCAGCAGTTTCCGAGGTCTCGGGGCTGAAGCTTTCTTT. Its protein is CASSFRGLGAEAFF.

The J gene is TRBJ2-4, the V gene TRBV6-2 or TRBV6-3; weak D call: TRBD1 (6 bases). Between the trimmed V and J ends, which lost 2 bases and 10 bases, there was a span of 21 bases. CDR1 is MNHEY and CDR2 is SVGEGT in the germline V gene. The CDR3 extends over 16 amino acids. Written as DNA, the CDR3 is TGTGCCAGCAGTTACCCCTTCGGACAGTACTCAGAGATTCAGTACTTC. It is translated as CASSYPFGQYSEIQYF.

This sequence joins TRBV2 and TRBJ1-2; 9 bases map to TRBD1. After removal of 4 bases from V and 3 bases from J, the junction contained 0 bases not matched to a gene. The CDR3 has 13 residues. From germline, CDR1 is SNHLY and CDR2 FYNNEI. The CDR3 DNA sequence: TGTGCCAGCAGTGGACAGGGGGACTATGGCTACACCTTC. This codes for CASSGQGDYGYTF.

This rearrangement joins TRBV13 to TRBJ2-4; perhaps TRBD1 as D (6 bases). This CDR3 region has 15 residues. Looked up from germline, CDR1 is PRHDT and CDR2 is FYEKMQ (reference sequence). Deletions cut 8 bases from V and 8 bases from J, with 22 bases between. This CDR3 reads CASGTFGTKVYIQYF. The CDR3 bases are TGTGCCAGCGGCACCTTCGGGACAAAAGTTTACATTCAGTACTTC. The variable domain in full, completed from reference TRBV13 and TRBJ2-4, reads AAGVIQSPRHLIKEKRETATLKCYPIPRHDTVYWYQQGPGQDPQFLISFYEKMQSDKGSIPDRFSAQQFSDYHSELNMSSLELGDSALYFCASGTFGTKVYIQYFGAGTRLSVL.

This chain joins TRBV15 and TRBJ1-2; TRBD1 is a possible D gene (6 bases). V was trimmed by 1 base and J by 8 bases, leaving 23 bases between them. CDR1 and CDR2 (germline): LNHNV, YYDKDF (reference sequence). This CDR3 has 17 residues. As DNA, the CDR3 is TGTGCCACCAGCAGAGCGAACCATAGACAGGTTGTGAGAGGCTACACCTTC. This encodes CATSRANHRQVVRGYTF. The full variable domain, in which reference TRBV15 and TRBJ1-2 provide the parts outside the CDR3, is DAMVIQNPRYQVTQFGKPVTLSCSQTLNHNVMYWYQQKSSQAPKLLFHYYDKDFNNEADTPDNFQSRRPNTSFCFLDIRSPGLGDTAMYLCATSRANHRQVVRGYTFGSGTRLTVV.

The chain links TRBV29-1 to TRBJ1-5; D possibly corresponds to TRBD1 (5 bases). Trimming took 5 bases from V and 1 from J, leaving 12 bases between them. Germline V CDR1 and CDR2: SQVTM, ANQGSEA. The CDR3 extends over 14 amino acids. CDR3 amino acids: CSVRGLGSNQPQHF. DNA of the CDR3: TGCAGCGTTAGGGGTTTGGGGAGCAATCAGCCCCAGCATTTT.

This clone is a singleton in its sample. This chain connects TRBV3-1 (or the pseudogene TRBV3-2) to TRBJ1-5; D call uncertain. Germline V CDR1 and CDR2: LGHDT, YNNKEL (reference sequence). The CDR3 is made up of 15 amino acids. V lost 2 bases and J lost 5, with 13 bases in between. The CDR3: CASSQSPGVYQPQHF. The CDR3 coding sequence is TGTGCCAGCAGCCAATCCCCCGGGGTGTATCAGCCCCAGCATTTT.

The V gene is TRBV10-2, the J gene TRBJ1-2; 7 bases are shared with TRBD1. This CDR3 is 15 amino acids long. Germline CDR1 WSHSY, CDR2 SAAADI. Germline trimming cut 1 base from V and 4 bases from J; bases unmatched to any gene: 6. CDR3 in amino acids: CASSELGTALYGYTF. The CDR3 nucleotides read TGCGCCAGCAGTGAGTTGGGGACAGCTCTCTATGGCTACACCTTC.